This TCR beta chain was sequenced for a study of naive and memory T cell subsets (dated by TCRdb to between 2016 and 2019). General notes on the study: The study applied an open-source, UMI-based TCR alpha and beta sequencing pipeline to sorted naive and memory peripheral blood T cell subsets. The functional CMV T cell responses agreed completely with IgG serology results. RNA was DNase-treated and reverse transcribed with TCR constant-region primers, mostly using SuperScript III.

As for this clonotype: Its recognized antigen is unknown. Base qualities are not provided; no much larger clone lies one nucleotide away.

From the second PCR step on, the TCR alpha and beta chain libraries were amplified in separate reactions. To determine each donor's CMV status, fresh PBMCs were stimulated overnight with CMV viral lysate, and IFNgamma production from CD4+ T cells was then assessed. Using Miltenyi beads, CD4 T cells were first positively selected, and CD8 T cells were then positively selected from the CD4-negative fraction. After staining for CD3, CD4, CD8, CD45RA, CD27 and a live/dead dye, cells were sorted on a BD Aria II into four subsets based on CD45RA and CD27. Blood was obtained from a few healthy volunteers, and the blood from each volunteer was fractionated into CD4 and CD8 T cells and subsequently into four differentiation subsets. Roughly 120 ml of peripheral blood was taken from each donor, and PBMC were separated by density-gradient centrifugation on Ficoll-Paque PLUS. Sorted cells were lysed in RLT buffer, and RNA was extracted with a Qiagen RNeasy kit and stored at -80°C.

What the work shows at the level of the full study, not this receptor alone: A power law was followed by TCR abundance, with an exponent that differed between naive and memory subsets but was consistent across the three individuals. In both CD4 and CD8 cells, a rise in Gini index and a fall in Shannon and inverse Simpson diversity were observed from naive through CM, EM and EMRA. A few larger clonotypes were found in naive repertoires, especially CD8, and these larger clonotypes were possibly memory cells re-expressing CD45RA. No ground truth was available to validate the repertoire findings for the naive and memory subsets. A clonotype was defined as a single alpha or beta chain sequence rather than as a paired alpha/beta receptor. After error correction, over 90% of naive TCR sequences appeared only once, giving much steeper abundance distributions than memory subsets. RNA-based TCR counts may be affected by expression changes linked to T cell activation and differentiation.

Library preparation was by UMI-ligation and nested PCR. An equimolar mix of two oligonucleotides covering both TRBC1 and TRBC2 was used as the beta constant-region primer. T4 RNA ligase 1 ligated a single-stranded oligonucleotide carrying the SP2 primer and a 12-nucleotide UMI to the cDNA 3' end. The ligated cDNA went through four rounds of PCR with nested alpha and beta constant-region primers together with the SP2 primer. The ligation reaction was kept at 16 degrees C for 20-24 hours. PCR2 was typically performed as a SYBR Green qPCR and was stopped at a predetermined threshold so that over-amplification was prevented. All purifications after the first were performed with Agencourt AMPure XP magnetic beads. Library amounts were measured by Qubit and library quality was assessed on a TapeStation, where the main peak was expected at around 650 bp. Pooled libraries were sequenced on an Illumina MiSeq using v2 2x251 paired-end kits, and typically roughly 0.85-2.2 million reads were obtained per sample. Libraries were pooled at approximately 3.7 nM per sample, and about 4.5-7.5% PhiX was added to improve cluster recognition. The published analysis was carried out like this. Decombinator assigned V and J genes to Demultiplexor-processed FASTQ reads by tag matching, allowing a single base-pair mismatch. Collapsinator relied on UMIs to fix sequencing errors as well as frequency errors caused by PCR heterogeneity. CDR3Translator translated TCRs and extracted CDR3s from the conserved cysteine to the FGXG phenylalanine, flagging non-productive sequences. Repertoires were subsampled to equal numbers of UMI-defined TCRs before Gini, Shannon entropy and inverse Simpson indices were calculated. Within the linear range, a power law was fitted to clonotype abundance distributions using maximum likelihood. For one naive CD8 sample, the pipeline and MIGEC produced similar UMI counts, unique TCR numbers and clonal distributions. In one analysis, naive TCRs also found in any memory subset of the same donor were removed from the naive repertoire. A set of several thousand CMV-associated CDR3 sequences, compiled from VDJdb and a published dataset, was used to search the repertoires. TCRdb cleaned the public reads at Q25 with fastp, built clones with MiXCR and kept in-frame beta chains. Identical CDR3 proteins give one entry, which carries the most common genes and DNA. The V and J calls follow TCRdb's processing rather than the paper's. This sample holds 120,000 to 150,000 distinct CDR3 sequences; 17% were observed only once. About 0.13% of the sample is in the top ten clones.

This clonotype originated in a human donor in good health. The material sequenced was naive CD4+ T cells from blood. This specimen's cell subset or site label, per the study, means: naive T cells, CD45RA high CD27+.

CDR3 sequence: CASSLEGAETEAFF. The nucleotides read TGTGCCAGCAGTTTGGAGGGGGCGGAGACTGAAGCTTTCTTT. The V and J genes are TRBV12-3 or TRBV12-4 and TRBJ1-1; the central 7 bases match TRBD1. The CDR3 sequence holds 14 residues, the cysteine and phenylalanine included. CDR3 DNA is the only sequence kept; it has 42 bases, read in frame from the first base. The junction shows trimming of 3 bases on V and 5 bases on J, and the gene matches do not reach 6 bases of it.